This record covers a single T cell receptor (beta chain). V lost 5 bases and J 3 bases, leaving 4 bases between the germline ends. Germline CDR1 and CDR2: MNHEY and SVGEGT. The CDR3 extends over 11 amino acids. Original processing notes: Reference gene primers were amplified, and this amplification served to estimate nucleated cell counts. This table comes from immunoSEQ multiplex PCR, and its TCRdb copy is limited to in-frame clones, with some not included. The V and J calls and clone size are taken from that table; D and trimming were inferred from the DNA. The sample has tens of thousands of clones; roughly 80% are singletons. The sample belongs to a study of blood T cell repertoires in COVID-19. Looking at the study overall: The samples span acute and convalescent COVID-19 from the United States, Italy and Spain. PBMCs, B-cell-depleted T cells, or T cells provided the cDNA or gDNA that made up the material.

Sequenced sample: peripheral blood. The chain employs TRBV6-2 or TRBV6-3 and TRBJ2-5, with no clear D. This TCR was sampled from a human donor in a cohort sampled during active COVID-19. CDR3 protein: CASSREETQYF. Here the CDR3 DNA reads TGTGCCAGCAGTCGCGAAGAGACCCAGTACTTC.